The present entry profiles one T cell receptor (beta chain) with its context. This sample is drawn from a study of shared clonotypes between healthy human individuals. This table comes from immunoSEQ multiplex PCR, and its TCRdb copy is limited to in-frame clones, with some not included. The sample holds 2 million to 2.5 million clones, more than 85% seen once. Input material: naive CD4+ T cells from PBMCs. Subset given: CD45RA+ positively selected. This receptor was identified in a man younger than 30 in good health. Some clones in this sample may be carry-over from other donors' samples.

CDR3 bases: TGCGCCAGCACCAGGGACGCAAACACTGAAGCTTTCTTT. Protein: CASTRDANTEAFF. The rearrangement joins TRBV10-1 to TRBJ1-1; the D gene is possibly TRBD1 (5 bases). Germline CDR1 WNHNN, CDR2 SYGVQD (reference sequence). Trimming left V 7 bases short and J 2 bases short, with 11 bases between. The CDR3 is 13 residues long.